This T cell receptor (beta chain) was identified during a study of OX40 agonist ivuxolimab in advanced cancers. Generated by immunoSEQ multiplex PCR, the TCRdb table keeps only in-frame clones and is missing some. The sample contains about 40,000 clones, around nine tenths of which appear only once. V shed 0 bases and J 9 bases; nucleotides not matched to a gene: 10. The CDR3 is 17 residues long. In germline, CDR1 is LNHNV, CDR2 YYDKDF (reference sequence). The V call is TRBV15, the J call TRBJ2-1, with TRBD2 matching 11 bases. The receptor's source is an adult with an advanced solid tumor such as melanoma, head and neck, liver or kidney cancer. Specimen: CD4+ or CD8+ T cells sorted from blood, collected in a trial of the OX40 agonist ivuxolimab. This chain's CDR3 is CATSRDRDSGRGGEQFF. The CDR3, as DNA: TGTGCCACCAGCAGAGATCGGGATAGCGGGAGGGGAGGTGAGCAGTTCTTC.